This note documents a single T cell receptor beta chain sequence. The data derive from a study of blood T cell repertoires in COVID-19. Study context: The United States, Italy and Spain provided the acute and convalescent COVID-19 samples. PBMCs, B-cell-depleted T cells, or T cells provided the cDNA or gDNA that made up the material.

Between the trimmed V and J ends, which lost 3 bases and 6 bases, there was a span of 8 bases. There are 13 residues in the CDR3. Germline values: CDR1 KGHSH, CDR2 LQKENI. TCRdb's copy holds only in-frame clones and misses some; the assay was immunoSEQ multiplex PCR. The table has about 200,000 clones, 89% seen once. The chain has TRBV18 and TRBJ2-2, with a possible D match to TRBD2 (5 bases). This TCR was sampled from a woman aged 18-35 years who had recovered from COVID-19. Sequencing used PBMCs or T cells enriched from blood (not recorded which). CDR3 sequence: CASSPEDPGELFF. In DNA form, the CDR3 reads TGTGCCAGCTCACCGGAGGACCCCGGGGAGCTGTTTTTT. Filled out from reference TRBV18 and TRBJ2-2, the complete variable domain reads NAGVMQNPRHLVRRRGQEARLRCSPMKGHSHVYWYRQLPEEGLKFMVYLQKENIIDESGMPKERFSAEFPKEGPSILRIQQVVRGDSAAYFCASSPEDPGELFFGEGSRLTVL.